What follows are 20 T cell receptor beta chains derived from one specimen sequenced in a study of T cell changes during pregnancy in multiple sclerosis (dated 2019 in TCRdb). Libraries were prepared through the immunoSEQ multiplex PCR assay. Held by TCRdb, this immuneACCESS table contains in-frame sequences only and omits some clones. Under half of the omission traces to an unresolved V gene where checked; the cause of the rest is unknown. The sample table lists 50,000 to 60,000 clones, around nine tenths of them with a count of one. The ten largest clones capture 0.27% of the sample. The specimen was CD4+ T cells from peripheral blood mononuclear cells, collected in the second trimester of pregnancy. These receptor sequences come from a female donor with multiple sclerosis, enrolled in a pregnancy study.

The chain employs TRBV7-8 and TRBJ2-6; 7 bases align to TRBD1. CDR3 length: 21 amino acids. Germline loops: CDR1 SGHVS, CDR2 FQNEAQ. J was trimmed by 0 bases and V by 0 bases; bases with no gene match: 14. The CDR3 spells CASSLAGRVSGQLSGANVLTF. The DNA of the CDR3 is TGTGCCAGCAGCTTAGCTGGTAGGGTGTCGGGACAGCTCTCTGGGGCCAACGTCCTGACTTTC.

This chain joins TRBV5-1 and TRBJ2-1; 12 bases match TRBD2. The CDR3 consists of 17 residues. V shed 1 base, J shed 7 bases, and the junction held 9 bases outside the gene matches. Germline V gene sequence: CDR1 SGHRS, CDR2 YFSETQ. The CDR3 coding sequence is TGCGCCAGCAGCTTGCCCCAAACTAGCGGGGGGATGAATGAGCAGTTCTTC. This encodes CASSLPQTSGGMNEQFF.

V and J are TRBV7-9 and TRBJ2-1; D ambiguous. The CDR3 consists of 11 residues. Germline V gene data show CDR1 as SEHNR and CDR2 as FQNEAQ (reference sequence). The V end lost 1 base, the J end lost 10 bases, and 5 bases lay between the germline ends. CDR3 sequence reads: CASSLDGEQFF. The CDR3 bases are TGTGCCAGCAGCTTAGACGGGGAGCAGTTCTTC.

This clone was detected once. The V call is TRBV28, the J call TRBJ2-7; the D is unclear. Trimming took 8 bases from V and 1 from J, leaving 15 bases between them. Looked up from germline, CDR1 is MDHEN and CDR2 is SYDVKM. The CDR3 covers 14 residues. The CDR3 nucleotides are TGTGCCAGCTCCACGGAGCCCCTGTCCTACGAGCAGTACTTC. It codes for CASSTEPLSYEQYF.

The rearrangement joins TRBV18 to TRBJ2-5, with D tentatively TRBD2 (5 bases). From germline, CDR1 is KGHSH and CDR2 LQKENI. This CDR3 is built from 14 residues. With 3 bases removed from V and 5 bases from J, the gap between germline ends came to 13 bases. For the CDR3, the DNA is TGTGCCAGCTCACCCTTAGGACGAGGGGAGACCCAGTACTTC. Translated, it gives CASSPLGRGETQYF.

The chain uses TRBV5-1 and TRBJ1-1; D gene uncertain. This CDR3 has 13 residues. Trimming removed 0 bases from V and 0 bases from J, with 3 bases in between. Germline CDR1 is SGHRS and CDR2 is YFSETQ. This CDR3 is CASSLGLNTEAFF. As DNA, the CDR3 is TGCGCCAGCAGCTTGGGGCTGAACACTGAAGCTTTCTTT.

The table lists this clone with a few counts. The chain uses TRBV19 and TRBJ1-2; TRBD1 agrees at 9 bases. There are 14 residues in the CDR3. Germline trimming cut 3 bases from V and 6 bases from J; bases unmatched to any gene: 5. Germline V gene lookup returns CDR1 LNHDA and CDR2 SQIVND (reference sequence). The CDR3 region has the DNA TGTGCCAGTAGTATCCCCGGGACAGGGCATGGCTACACCTTC. It encodes CASSIPGTGHGYTF.

This clone has a single count. The rearrangement links TRBV7-9 to TRBJ2-3; the D is unclear. The CDR3 runs to 16 residues. The V gene lost 1 base and the J gene lost 5 bases, with 16 bases spanning the gap. Germline lookup yields CDR1 SEHNR and CDR2 FQNEAQ (reference sequence). The CDR3 DNA is TGTGCCAGCAGCTTAGAGGCGCTCGCGGTTCTAGATACGCAGTATTTT. It codes for CASSLEALAVLDTQYF.

This rearrangement joins TRBV6-5 to TRBJ1-6; TRBD1 aligns across 10 bases. Losses at the gene ends were 2 bases for V and 8 bases for J; bases not matched to a gene: 3. The CDR3 runs to 15 residues. Per germline, CDR1 MNHEY and CDR2 SVGAGI. The CDR3 nucleotides read TGTGCCAGCAGTTACGGTGGGACAGGGGATTCACCCCTCCACTTT. Its protein is CASSYGGTGDSPLHF.

The chain employs TRBV7-2 and TRBJ2-3, with D perhaps matching TRBD2 (6 bases). V was clipped by 1 base and J by 5 bases, with 7 bases between them. Germline V gives CDR1 SGHTA, CDR2 FQGNSA. CDR3 length equals 13 residues. The CDR3 DNA sequence: TGTGCCAGCAGCTTAGATAGCGGAGATACGCAGTATTTT. It codes for CASSLDSGDTQYF.

This clone appeared a single time. This sequence joins TRBV4-2 and TRBJ2-5, with 9 bases matching TRBD2. Per germline, CDR1 LGHNA and CDR2 YNFKEQ. With V trimmed by 1 base and J by 5 bases, 5 bases remained unmatched. The CDR3 loop spans 15 amino acids. The CDR3 bases are TGTGCCAGCAGCCAAGGGACTAGCGCGTGGGAGACCCAGTACTTC. Its translation is CASSQGTSAWETQYF.

The chain couples TRBV7-3 to TRBJ2-1, with D uncertain. With 2 bases removed from V and 0 bases from J, the gap between germline ends came to 5 bases. CDR1 is SGHTA and CDR2 is FQGTGA in the germline V gene. The CDR3 runs to 14 residues. CDR3 in amino acids: CASSLDSSYNEQFF. The CDR3 coding sequence is TGTGCCAGCAGCTTAGACTCCTCCTACAATGAGCAGTTCTTC.

This clone appeared a few times. The CDR3 bases are TGTGCCAGCAGCGCCGAGGCAGGGACTCTACAAGAGACCCAGTACTTC. Its protein product is CASSAEAGTLQETQYF. The chain employs TRBV5-4 and TRBJ2-5; TRBD2 might be the D (6 bases). Germline V gene lookup returns CDR1 SGHNT and CDR2 YYREEE (reference sequence). The CDR3 contains 16 residues. Trimming removed 4 bases at V and 2 bases at J, with 18 bases between.

V usage is TRBV19 and J usage is TRBJ2-2; D may be TRBD2 (5 bases). CDR1 LNHDA and CDR2 SQIVND come from the germline V gene (reference sequence). Trimming removed 1 base from V and 1 base from J, with 10 bases in between. The CDR3 has 16 amino acids. For the CDR3, the DNA is TGTGCCAGTAGTATAGCGGCGGGTCAGAACACCGGGGAGCTGTTTTTT. Protein: CASSIAAGQNTGELFF.

The V call is TRBV2, the J call TRBJ1-5, with no clear D. Trimming took 6 bases from V and 7 from J, leaving 13 bases between them. There are 13 residues in the CDR3. Germline assignment: CDR1 SNHLY and CDR2 FYNNEI. In DNA form, the CDR3 reads TGTGCCAGCAGGGTGAGGTGGGAGCAGCCCCAGCATTTT. Translation gives CASRVRWEQPQHF.

The chain joins TRBV11-2 to TRBJ2-7, with 8 bases that match TRBD1. V was clipped by 5 bases and J by 3 bases; unmatched bases: 9. Germline V gives CDR1 SGHAT, CDR2 FQNNGV. This CDR3 spans 15 amino acids. The CDR3 DNA follows: TGTGCCAGCAGCCTGAACGGACAGGGAATCTACGAGCAGTACTTC. It encodes CASSLNGQGIYEQYF.

This chain uses TRBV25-1 with TRBJ1-5, with no clear D. V was cut by 1 base and J by 2 bases, with 12 bases left in between. The germline V gene encodes CDR1 MGHDK and CDR2 SYGVNS. The CDR3 has 16 amino acids. The CDR3 here is CASSESTGVGNQPQHF. The CDR3 nucleotides are TGTGCCAGCAGTGAATCGACCGGGGTGGGCAATCAGCCCCAGCATTTT. Combining the CDR3 with reference TRBV25-1 and TRBJ1-5 gives the whole variable domain EADIYQTPRYLVIGTGKKITLECSQTMGHDKMYWYQQDPGMELHLIHYSYGVNSTEKGDLSSESTVSRIRTEHFPLTLESARPSHTSQYLCASSESTGVGNQPQHFGDGTRLSIL.

A single count supports this clone. This rearrangement joins TRBV15 to TRBJ2-7, with unresolved D. The CDR3 sequence is 13 residues long. The ends were cut back, 0 bases at V and 2 bases at J, with 5 bases in the middle. The germline V gene has CDR1 LNHNV and CDR2 YYDKDF (reference sequence). CDR3 bases: TGTGCCACCAGCAGAGACGGTCCCTACGAGCAGTACTTC. This codes for CATSRDGPYEQYF.

The chain joins TRBV18 to TRBJ2-7, with 7 bases lining up with TRBD2. The germline gives CDR1 KGHSH, CDR2 LQKENI. The CDR3 totals 13 residues. V was clipped by 8 bases and J by 4 bases; unmatched bases: 8. The CDR3 DNA is TGTGCCAGCCACGGGTTGGGAGGGTACGAGCAGTACTTC. This translates into CASHGLGGYEQYF.

V is TRBV7-9 and J is TRBJ1-2; 10 positions match TRBD1. V lost 8 bases, J lost 8 bases, and 14 bases stayed unmatched. The V gene's germline CDR1 is SEHNR and CDR2 FQNEAQ (reference sequence). The CDR3 consists of 15 residues. The CDR3 DNA follows: TGTGCCAGCTCCAACCCGGGACAGGGGTTTCGGGGCTACACCTTC. Encoded protein: CASSNPGQGFRGYTF.